This TCR beta chain emerged from a study of blood T cell repertoires in COVID-19. Turning to the study itself: From the United States, Italy and Spain came samples of acute and convalescent COVID-19. In each case, the material was cDNA or gDNA derived from T cells, B-cell-depleted T cells, or PBMCs.

In the original processing: For nucleated cells, counts were estimated from reference gene primer amplification. Sequencing was performed with immunoSEQ multiplex PCR; in TCRdb, only in-frame clones are kept and a portion is missing. The DNA gave D and trimming, while V, J and clone size come from that table. Seen here are more than 70,000 clones, roughly 87% observed once, and the top ten hold 3.8%. The CDR3 extends over 15 amino acids. Trimming took off 1 base at V and 3 bases at J, with 11 bases between the two ends. Germline V gene lookup returns CDR1 MNHEY and CDR2 SVGEGT. The TCR sequence derives from a man aged 60 to 69 with acute or convalescent COVID-19. This chain links TRBV6-2 or TRBV6-3 with TRBJ2-3; the D gene is possibly TRBD2 (6 bases). Sequenced input: peripheral blood. CDR3 residues: CASSYLTRRTDTQYF. As DNA, the CDR3 is TGTGCCAGCAGTTACTTGACTAGGAGGACAGATACGCAGTATTTT.